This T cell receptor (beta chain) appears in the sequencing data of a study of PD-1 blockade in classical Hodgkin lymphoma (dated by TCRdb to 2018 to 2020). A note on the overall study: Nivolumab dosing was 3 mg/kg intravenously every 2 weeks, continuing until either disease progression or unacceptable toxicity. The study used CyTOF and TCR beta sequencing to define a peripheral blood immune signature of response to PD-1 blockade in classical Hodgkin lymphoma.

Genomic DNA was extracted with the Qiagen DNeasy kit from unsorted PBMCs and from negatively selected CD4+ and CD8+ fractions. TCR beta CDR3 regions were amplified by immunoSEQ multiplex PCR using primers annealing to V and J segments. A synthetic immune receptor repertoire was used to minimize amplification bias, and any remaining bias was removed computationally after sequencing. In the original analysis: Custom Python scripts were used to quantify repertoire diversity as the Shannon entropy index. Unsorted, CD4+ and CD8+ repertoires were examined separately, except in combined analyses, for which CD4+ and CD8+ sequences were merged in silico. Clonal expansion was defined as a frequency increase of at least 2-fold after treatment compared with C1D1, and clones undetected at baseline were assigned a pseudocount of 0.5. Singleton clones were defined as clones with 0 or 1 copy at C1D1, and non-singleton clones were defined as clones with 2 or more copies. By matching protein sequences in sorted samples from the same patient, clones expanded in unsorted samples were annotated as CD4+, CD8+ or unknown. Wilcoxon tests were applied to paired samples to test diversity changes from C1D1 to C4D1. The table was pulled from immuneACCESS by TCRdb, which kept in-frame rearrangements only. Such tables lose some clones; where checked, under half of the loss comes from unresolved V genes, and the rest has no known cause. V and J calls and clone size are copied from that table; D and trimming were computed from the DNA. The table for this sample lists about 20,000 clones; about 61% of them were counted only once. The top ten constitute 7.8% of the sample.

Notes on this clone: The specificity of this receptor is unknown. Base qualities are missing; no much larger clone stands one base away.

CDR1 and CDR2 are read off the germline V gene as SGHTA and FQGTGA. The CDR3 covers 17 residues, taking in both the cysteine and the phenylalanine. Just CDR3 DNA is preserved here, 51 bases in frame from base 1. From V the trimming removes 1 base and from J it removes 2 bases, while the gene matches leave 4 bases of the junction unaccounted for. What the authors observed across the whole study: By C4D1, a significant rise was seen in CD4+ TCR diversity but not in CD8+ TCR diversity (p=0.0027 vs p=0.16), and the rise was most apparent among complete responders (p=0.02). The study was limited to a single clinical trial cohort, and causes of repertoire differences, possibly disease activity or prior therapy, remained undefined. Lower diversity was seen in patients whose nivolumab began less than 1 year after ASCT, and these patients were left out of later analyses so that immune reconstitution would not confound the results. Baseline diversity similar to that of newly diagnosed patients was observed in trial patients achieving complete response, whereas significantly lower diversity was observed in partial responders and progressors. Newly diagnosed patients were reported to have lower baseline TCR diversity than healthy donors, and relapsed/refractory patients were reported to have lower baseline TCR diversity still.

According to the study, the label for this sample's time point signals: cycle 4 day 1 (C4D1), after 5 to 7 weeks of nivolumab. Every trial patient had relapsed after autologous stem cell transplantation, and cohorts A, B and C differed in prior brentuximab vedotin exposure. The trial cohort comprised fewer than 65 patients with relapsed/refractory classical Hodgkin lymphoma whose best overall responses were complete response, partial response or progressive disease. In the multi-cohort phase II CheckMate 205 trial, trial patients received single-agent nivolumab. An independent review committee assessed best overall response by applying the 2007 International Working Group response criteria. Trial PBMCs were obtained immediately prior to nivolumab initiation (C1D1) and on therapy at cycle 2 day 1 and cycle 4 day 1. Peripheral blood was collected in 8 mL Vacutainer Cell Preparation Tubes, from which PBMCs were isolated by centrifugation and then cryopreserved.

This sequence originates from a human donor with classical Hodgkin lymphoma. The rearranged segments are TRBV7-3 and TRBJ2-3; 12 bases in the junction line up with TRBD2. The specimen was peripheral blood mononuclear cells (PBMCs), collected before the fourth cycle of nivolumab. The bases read TGTGCCAGCAGCTTAAGTGGGACTAGCGGGCCCACAGATACGCAGTATTTT. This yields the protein CASSLSGTSGPTDTQYF. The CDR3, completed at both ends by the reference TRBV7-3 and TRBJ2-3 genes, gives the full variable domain GAGVSQTPSNKVTEKGKYVELRCDPISGHTALYWYRQSLGQGPEFLIYFQGTGAADDSGLPNDRFFAVRPEGSVSTLKIQRTERGDSAVYLCASSLSGTSGPTDTQYFGPGTRLTVL.